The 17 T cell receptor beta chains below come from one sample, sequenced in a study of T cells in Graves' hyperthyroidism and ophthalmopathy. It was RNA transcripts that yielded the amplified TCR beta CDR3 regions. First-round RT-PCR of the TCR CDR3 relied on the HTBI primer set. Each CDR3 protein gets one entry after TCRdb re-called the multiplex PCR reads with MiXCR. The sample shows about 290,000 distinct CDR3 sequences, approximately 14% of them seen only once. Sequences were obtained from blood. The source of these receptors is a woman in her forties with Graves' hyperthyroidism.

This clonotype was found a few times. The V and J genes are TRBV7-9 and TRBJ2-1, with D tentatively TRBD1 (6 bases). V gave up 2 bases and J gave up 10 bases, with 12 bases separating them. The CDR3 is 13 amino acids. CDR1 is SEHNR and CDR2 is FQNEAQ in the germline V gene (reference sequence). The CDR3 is CASSLQGTTEQFF. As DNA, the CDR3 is TGTGCCAGCAGCTTACAAGGGACAACCGAGCAGTTCTTC.

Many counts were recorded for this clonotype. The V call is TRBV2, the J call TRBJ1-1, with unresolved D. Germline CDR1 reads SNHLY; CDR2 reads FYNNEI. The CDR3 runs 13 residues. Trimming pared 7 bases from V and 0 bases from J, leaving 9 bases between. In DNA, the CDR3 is TGTGCCAGCAACCAAGAGATGAACACTGAAGCTTTCTTT. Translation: CASNQEMNTEAFF.

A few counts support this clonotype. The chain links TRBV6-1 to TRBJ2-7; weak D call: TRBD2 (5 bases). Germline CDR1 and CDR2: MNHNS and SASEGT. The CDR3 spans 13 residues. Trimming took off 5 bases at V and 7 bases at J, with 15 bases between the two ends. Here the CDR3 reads CASSYWKTGEQYF. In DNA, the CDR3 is TGTGCCAGCAGTTATTGGAAAACGGGGGAGCAGTACTTC.

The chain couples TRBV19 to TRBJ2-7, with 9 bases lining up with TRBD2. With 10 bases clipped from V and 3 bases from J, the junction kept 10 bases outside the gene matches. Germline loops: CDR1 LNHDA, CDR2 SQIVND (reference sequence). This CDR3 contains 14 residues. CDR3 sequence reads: CATAFAAGGYEQYF. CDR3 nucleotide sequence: TGTGCCACCGCTTTTGCAGCGGGAGGCTACGAGCAGTACTTC.

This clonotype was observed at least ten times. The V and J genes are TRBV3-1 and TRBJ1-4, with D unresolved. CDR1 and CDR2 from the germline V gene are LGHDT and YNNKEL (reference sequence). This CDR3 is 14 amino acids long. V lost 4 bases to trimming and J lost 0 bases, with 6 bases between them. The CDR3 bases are TGTGCCAGCAGCCCAACTTCAACTAATGAAAAACTGTTTTTT. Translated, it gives CASSPTSTNEKLFF.

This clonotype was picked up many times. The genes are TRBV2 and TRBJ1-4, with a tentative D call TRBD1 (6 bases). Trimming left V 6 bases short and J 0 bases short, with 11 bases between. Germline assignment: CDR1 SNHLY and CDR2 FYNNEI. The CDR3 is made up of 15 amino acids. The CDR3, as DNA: TGTGCCAGCAGGGATCGACAGGCAACTAATGAAAAACTGTTTTTT. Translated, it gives CASRDRQATNEKLFF.

The CDR3, as DNA: TGTGCCAGCAGCCAAGCGGGACAGGGGTCCTACGAGCAGTACTTC. This translates into CASSQAGQGSYEQYF. The J gene is TRBJ2-7, the V gene TRBV4-2, with TRBD1 identical over 10 bases. CDR3 length: 15 amino acids. Germline-derived CDR1 and CDR2 are LGHNA and YNFKEQ. Trimming at V came to 1 base and at J to 1 base, leaving 1 base not matched to a gene.

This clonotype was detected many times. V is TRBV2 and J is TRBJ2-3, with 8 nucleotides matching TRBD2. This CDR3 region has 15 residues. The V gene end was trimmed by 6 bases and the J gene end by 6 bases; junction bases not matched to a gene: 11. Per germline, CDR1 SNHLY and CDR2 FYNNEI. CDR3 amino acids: CASRDLREGGDTQYF. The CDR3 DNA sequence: TGTGCCAGCAGGGACCTACGGGAGGGAGGCGATACGCAGTATTTT.

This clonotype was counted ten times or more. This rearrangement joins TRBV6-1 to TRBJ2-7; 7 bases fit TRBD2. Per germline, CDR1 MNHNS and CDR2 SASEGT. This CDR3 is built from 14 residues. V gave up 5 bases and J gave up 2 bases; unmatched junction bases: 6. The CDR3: CASSNSGLAYEQYF. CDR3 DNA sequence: TGTGCCAGCAGTAATTCCGGACTAGCCTACGAGCAGTACTTC.

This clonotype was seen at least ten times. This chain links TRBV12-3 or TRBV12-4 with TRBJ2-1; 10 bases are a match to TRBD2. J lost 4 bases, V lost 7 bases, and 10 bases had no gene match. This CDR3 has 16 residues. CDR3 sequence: CASKVRLAGDYNEQFF. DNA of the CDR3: TGTGCCAGCAAGGTCCGGCTAGCGGGAGATTACAATGAGCAGTTCTTC.

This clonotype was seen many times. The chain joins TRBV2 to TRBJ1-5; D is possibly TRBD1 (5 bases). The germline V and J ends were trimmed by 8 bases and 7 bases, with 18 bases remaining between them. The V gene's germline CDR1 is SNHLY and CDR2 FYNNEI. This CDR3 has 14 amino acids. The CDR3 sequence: CASGDQGGGQPQHF. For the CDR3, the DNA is TGTGCCAGCGGGGATCAGGGAGGAGGCCAGCCCCAGCATTTT.

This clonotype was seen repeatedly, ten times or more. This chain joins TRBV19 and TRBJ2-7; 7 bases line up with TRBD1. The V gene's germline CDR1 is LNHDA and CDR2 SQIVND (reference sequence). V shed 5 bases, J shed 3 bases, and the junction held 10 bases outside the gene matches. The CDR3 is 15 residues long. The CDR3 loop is CASSSIRDSYYEQYF. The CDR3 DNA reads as TGTGCCAGTAGTTCGATCCGGGACAGCTACTACGAGCAGTACTTC.

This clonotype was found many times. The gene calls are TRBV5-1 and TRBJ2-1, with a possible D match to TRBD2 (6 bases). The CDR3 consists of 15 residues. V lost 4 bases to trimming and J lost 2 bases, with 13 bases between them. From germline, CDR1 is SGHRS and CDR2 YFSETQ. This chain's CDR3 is CASSPGTPPYNEQFF. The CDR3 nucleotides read TGCGCCAGCAGCCCCGGGACTCCCCCCTACAATGAGCAGTTCTTC.

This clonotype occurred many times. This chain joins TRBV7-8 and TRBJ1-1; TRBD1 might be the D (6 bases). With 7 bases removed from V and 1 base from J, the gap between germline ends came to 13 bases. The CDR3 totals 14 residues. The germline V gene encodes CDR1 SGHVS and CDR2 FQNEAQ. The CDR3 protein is CASTPGHTNTEAFF. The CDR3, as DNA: TGTGCCAGCACGCCGGGACATACGAACACTGAAGCTTTCTTT.

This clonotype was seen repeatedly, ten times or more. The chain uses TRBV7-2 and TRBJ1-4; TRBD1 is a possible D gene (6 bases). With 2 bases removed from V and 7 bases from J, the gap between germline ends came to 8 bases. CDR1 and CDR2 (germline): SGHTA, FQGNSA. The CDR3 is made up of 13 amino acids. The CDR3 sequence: CASSLTGSEKLFF. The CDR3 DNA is TGTGCCAGCAGCTTAACAGGGAGTGAAAAACTGTTTTTT.

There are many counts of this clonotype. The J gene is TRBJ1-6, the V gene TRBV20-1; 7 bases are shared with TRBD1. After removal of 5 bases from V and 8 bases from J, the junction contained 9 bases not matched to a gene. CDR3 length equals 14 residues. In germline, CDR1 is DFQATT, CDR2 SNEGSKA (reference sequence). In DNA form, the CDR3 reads TGCAGTGCTTTCTCGGGACAGCATGATTCACCCCTCCACTTT. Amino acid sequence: CSAFSGQHDSPLHF.

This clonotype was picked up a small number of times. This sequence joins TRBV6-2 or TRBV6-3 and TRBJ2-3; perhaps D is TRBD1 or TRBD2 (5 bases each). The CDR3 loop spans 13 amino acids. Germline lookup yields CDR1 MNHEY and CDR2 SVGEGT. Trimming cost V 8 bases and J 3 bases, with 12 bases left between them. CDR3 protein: CASGRGETDTQYF. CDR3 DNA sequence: TGTGCCAGCGGGAGAGGGGAGACAGATACGCAGTATTTT.